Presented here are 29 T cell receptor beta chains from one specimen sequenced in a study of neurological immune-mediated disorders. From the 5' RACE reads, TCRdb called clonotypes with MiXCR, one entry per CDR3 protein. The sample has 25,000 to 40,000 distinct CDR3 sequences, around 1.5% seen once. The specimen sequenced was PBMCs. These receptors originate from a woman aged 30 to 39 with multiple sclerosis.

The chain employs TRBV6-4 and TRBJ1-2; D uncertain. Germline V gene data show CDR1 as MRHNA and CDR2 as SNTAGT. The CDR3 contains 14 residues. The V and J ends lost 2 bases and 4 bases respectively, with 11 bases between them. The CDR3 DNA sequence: TGTGCCAGCAGTGACAACGACGGGCCCTATGGCTACACCTTC. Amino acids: CASSDNDGPYGYTF.

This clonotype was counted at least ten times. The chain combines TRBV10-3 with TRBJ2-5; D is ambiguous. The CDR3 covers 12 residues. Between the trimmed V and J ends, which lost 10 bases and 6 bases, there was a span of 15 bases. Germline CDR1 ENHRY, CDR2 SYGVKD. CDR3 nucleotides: TGTGCCACCGGACCCTCGGAACAGACCCAGTACTTC. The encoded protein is CATGPSEQTQYF.

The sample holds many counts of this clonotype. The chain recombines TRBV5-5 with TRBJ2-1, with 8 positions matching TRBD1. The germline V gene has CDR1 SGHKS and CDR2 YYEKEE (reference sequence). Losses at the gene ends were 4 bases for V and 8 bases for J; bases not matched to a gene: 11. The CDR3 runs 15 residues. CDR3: CASSLGTGLSDEQFF. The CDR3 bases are TGTGCCAGCAGCCTAGGGACAGGTTTGTCCGATGAGCAGTTCTTC.

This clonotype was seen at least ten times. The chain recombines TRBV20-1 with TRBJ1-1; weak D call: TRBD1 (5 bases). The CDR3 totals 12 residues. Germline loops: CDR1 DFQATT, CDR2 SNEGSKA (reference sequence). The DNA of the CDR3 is TGCAGCCGACACCCGGGGGGCACTGAAGCTTTCTTT. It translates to CSRHPGGTEAFF.

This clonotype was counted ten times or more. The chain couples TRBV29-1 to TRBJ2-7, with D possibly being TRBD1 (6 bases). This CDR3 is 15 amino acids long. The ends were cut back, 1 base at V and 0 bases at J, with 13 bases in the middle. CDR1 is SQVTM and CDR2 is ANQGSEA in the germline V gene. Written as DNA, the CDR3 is TGCAGCGTTGAAGTGGGGTGGGACAACTCCTACGAGCAGTACTTC. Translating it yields CSVEVGWDNSYEQYF.

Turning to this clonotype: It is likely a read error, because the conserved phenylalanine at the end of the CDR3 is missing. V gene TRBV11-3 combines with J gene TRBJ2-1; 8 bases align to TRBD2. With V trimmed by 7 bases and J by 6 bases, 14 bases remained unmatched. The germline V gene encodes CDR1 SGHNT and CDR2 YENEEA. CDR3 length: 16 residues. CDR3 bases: TGTGCCAGCACCACCAACACGGGGGGGCTAAGCAATGAGCAGTTCTAC. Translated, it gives CASTTNTGGLSNEQFY.

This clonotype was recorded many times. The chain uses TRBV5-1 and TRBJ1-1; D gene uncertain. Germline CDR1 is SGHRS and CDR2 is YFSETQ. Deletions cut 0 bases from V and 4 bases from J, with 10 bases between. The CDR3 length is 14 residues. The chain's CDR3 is CASSLGPSSTEAFF. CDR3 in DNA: TGCGCCAGCAGCTTGGGCCCTAGCTCCACTGAAGCTTTCTTT.

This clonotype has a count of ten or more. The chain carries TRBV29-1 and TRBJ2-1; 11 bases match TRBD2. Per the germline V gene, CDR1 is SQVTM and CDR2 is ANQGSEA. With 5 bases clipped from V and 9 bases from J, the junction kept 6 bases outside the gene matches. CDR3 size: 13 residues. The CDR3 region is CSVRLAGPGEQFF. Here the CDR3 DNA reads TGCAGCGTTAGACTAGCGGGGCCCGGTGAGCAGTTCTTC.

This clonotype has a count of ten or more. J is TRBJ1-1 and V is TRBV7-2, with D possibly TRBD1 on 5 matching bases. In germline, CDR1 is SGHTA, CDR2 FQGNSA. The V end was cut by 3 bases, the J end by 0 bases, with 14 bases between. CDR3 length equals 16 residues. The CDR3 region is CASSFRPGTMNTEAFF. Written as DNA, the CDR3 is TGTGCCAGCAGCTTCCGCCCCGGGACCATGAACACTGAAGCTTTCTTT.

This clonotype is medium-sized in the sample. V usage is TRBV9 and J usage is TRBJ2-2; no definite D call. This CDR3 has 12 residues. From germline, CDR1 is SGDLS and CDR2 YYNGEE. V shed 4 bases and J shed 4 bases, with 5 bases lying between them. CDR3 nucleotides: TGTGCCAGCAGCCCTGGCACCGGGGAGCTGTTTTTT. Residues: CASSPGTGELFF.

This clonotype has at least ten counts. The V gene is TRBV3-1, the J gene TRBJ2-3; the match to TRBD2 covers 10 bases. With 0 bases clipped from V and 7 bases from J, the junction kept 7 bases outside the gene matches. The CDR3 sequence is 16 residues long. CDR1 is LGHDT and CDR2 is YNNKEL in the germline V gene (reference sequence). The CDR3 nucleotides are TGTGCCAGCAGCCAAGATCGGACTAGCGGTGGGAATACGCAGTATTTT. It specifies CASSQDRTSGGNTQYF.

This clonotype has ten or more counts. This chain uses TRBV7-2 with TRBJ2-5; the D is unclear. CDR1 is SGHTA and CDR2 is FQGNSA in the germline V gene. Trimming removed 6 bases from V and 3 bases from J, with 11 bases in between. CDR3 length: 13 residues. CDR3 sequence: CASRPGPEETQYF. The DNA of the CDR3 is TGTGCCAGCAGACCCGGACCAGAAGAGACCCAGTACTTC.

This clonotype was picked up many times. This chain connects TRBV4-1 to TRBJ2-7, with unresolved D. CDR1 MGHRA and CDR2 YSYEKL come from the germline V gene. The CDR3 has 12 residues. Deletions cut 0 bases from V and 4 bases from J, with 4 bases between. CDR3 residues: CASSQEGYEQYF. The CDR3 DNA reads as TGCGCCAGCAGCCAAGAAGGGTACGAGCAGTACTTC.

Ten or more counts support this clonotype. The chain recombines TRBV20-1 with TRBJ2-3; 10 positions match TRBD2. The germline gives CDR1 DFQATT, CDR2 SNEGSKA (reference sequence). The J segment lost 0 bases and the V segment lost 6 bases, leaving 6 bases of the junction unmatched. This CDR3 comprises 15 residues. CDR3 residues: CSAKGTSDSTDTQYF. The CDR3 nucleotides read TGCAGTGCCAAAGGGACTAGCGACAGCACAGATACGCAGTATTTT.

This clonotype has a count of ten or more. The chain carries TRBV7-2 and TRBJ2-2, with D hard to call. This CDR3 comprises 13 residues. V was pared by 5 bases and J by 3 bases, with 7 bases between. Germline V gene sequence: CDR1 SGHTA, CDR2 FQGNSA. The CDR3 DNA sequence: TGTGCCAGCAGCCGCTCTTACACCGGGGAGCTGTTTTTT. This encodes CASSRSYTGELFF.

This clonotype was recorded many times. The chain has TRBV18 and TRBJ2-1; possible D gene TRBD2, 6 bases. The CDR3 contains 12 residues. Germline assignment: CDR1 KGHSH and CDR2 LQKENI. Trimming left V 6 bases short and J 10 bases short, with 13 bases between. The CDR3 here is CASSGEAGEQFF. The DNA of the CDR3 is TGTGCCAGCTCGGGGGAGGCCGGAGAGCAGTTCTTC. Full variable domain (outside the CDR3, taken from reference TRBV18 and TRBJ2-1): NAGVMQNPRHLVRRRGQEARLRCSPMKGHSHVYWYRQLPEEGLKFMVYLQKENIIDESGMPKERFSAEFPKEGPSILRIQQVVRGDSAAYFCASSGEAGEQFFGPGTRLTVL.

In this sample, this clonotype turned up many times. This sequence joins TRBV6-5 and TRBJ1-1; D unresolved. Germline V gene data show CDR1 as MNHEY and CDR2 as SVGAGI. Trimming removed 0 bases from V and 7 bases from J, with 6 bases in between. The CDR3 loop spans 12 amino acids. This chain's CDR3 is CASSYSGREAFF. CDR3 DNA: TGTGCCAGCAGTTACTCGGGCCGTGAAGCTTTCTTT.

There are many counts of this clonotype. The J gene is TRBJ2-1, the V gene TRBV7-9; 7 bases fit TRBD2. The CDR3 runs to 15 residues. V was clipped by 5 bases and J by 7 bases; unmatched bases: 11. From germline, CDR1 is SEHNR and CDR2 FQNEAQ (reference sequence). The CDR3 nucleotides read TGTGCCAGCAGCCCAACGCAACCCGGGGGGAATGAGCAGTTCTTC. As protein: CASSPTQPGGNEQFF.

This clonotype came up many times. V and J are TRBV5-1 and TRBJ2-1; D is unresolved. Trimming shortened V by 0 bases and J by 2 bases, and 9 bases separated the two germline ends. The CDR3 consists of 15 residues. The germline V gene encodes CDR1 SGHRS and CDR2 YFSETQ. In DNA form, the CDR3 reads TGCGCCAGCAGCTTGGCCGGGCAGCCCTACAATGAGCAGTTCTTC. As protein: CASSLAGQPYNEQFF.

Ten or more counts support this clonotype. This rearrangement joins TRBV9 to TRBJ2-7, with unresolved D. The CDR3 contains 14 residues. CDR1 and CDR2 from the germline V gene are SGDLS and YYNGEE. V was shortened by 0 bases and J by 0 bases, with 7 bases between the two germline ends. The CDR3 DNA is TGTGCCAGCAGCGTAGCCTCCACCTCCTACGAGCAGTACTTC. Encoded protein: CASSVASTSYEQYF.

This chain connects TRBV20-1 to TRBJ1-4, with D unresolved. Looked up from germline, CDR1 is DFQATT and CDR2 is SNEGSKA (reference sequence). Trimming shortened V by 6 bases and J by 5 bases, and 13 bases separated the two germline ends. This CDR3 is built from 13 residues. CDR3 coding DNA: TGCAGTGCCCTACGGGGAACGAATGAAAAACTGTTTTTT. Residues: CSALRGTNEKLFF.

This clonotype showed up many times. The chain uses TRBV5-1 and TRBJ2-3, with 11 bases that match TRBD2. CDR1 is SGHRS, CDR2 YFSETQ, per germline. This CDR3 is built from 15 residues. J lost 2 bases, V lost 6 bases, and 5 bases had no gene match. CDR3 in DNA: TGCGCCAGCACCCTGGGACTAGCGGTCACAGATACGCAGTATTTT. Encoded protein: CASTLGLAVTDTQYF.

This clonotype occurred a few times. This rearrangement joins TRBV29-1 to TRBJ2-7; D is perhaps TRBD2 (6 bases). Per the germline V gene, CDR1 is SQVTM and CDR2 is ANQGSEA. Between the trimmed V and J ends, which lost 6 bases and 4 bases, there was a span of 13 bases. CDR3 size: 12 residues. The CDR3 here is CSVAEGGYEQYF. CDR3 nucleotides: TGCAGCGTCGCGGAGGGCGGGTACGAGCAGTACTTC.

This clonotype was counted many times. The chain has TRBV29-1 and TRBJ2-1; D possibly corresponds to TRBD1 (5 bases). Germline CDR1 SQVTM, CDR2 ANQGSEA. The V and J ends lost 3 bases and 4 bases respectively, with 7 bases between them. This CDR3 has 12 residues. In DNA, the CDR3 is TGCAGCGTTGACGACAGATACAATGAGCAGTTCTTC. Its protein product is CSVDDRYNEQFF.

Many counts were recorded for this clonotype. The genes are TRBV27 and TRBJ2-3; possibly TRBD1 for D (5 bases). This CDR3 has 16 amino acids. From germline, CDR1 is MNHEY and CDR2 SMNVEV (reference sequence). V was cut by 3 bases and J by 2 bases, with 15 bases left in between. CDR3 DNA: TGTGCCAGCAGTTTTAGGCGACAGAGACACACAGATACGCAGTATTTT. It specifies CASSFRRQRHTDTQYF.

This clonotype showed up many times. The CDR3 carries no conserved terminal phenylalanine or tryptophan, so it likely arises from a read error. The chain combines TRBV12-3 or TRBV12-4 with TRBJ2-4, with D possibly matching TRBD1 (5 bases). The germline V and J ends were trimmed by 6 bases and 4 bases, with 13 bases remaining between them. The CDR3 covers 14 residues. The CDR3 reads CASRKTEIKNIQYS. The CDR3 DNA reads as TGTGCCAGCAGAAAGACAGAGATTAAAAACATTCAGTACTCC.

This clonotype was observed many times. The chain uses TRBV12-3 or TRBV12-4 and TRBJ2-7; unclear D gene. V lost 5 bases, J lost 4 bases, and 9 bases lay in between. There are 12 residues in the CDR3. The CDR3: CASSGIFYEQYF. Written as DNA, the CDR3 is TGTGCCAGCAGTGGGATTTTTTACGAGCAGTACTTC.

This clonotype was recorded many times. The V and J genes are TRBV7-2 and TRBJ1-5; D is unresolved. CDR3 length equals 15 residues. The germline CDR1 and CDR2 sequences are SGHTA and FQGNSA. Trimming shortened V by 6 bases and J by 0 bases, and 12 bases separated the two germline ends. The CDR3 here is CASSQWRDSNQPQHF. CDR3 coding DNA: TGTGCCAGCAGTCAATGGAGGGATAGCAATCAGCCCCAGCATTTT.

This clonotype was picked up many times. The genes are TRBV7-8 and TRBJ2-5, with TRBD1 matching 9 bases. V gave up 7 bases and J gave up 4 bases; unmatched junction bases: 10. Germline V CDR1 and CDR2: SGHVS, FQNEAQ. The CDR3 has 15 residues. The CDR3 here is CASTKQGAHGETQYF. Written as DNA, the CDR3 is TGTGCCAGCACCAAACAGGGGGCGCATGGAGAGACCCAGTACTTC.